Listed below are T cell receptor beta chains from one sample, sequenced in a study of blood T cell repertoires in COVID-19. Profiling relied on immunoSEQ multiplex PCR, and the TCRdb table lists in-frame clones only, not all of them. The data hold roughly 250,000 clones, with over 75% observed a single time. The sequenced material came from peripheral blood. These receptors all stem from a woman between 45 and 60 years old with acute or convalescent COVID-19. Both conserved end residues are part of each CDR3. Fields, in order: J gene, clone size, V gene, D gene, CDR3 protein, CDR3 DNA. A D gene is named only where the DNA matches it firmly. Size is stated for part of the rows, as once, few or many counts, or as a class when the clone is expanded.

TRBJ1-1,-,TRBV29-1,TRBD1,CSVRRTGANTEAFF,TGCAGCGTCCGTAGGACAGGGGCGAACACTGAAGCTTTCTTT
TRBJ1-3,-,TRBV15,TRBD1,CATSSEGQARGNTIYF,TGTGCCACCAGCAGCGAAGGACAGGCTAGGGGAAACACCATATATTTT
TRBJ1-5,-,TRBV19,-,CASSIFGENQPQHF,TGTGCCAGTAGTATATTCGGGGAAAATCAGCCCCAGCATTTT
TRBJ2-1,-,TRBV15,TRBD2,CATSRERAGADQFF,TGTGCCACCAGCAGAGAACGAGCGGGAGCCGATCAGTTCTTC
TRBJ2-1,-,TRBV6-2/TRBV6-3,TRBD1,CASSRPTGTGNDEQFF,TGTGCCAGCAGTCGCCCCACCGGGACAGGGAATGATGAGCAGTTCTTC
TRBJ2-1,-,TRBV5-1,TRBD2,CASSLSAGLVNEQFF,TGCGCCAGCAGCTTGTCAGCGGGACTGGTCAATGAGCAGTTCTTC
TRBJ1-2,-,TRBV4-1,TRBD1,CASSFQGVGYGYTF,TGCGCCAGCAGCTTTCAGGGGGTTGGCTATGGCTACACCTTC
TRBJ2-7,-,TRBV7-8,TRBD1,CASSGYRGASYEQYF,TGTGCCAGCAGCGGCTACAGGGGAGCCAGCTACGAGCAGTACTTC
TRBJ1-4,-,TRBV7-2,TRBD1,CASSARQGVKLFF,TGTGCCAGCAGCGCCCGACAGGGTGTAAAACTGTTTTTT
TRBJ2-2,once,TRBV7-8,-,CASSFFQGMNTGELFF,TGTGCCAGCAGCTTTTTCCAGGGAATGAACACCGGGGAGCTGTTTTTT
TRBJ2-7,-,TRBV6-1,-,CASSVTGGDIHEQYF,TGTGCCAGCAGTGTTACAGGGGGGGACATCCACGAGCAGTACTTC
TRBJ2-7,-,TRBV5-4,TRBD2,CASSWSTSSTYEQYF,TGTGCCAGCAGCTGGTCGACTAGCTCAACCTACGAGCAGTACTTC
TRBJ1-5,-,TRBV7-8,-,CASSSQDILWPQHF,TGTGCCAGCAGCTCCCAGGACATCTTATGGCCCCAGCATTTT
TRBJ2-4,-,TRBV7-9,-,CASSRSIQYF,TGTGCCAGCAGCCGGAGCATTCAGTACTTC
TRBJ2-3,-,TRBV5-5,-,CASSLPTENTQYF,TGTGCCAGCAGCTTGCCCACCGAGAATACGCAGTATTTT
TRBJ2-3,-,TRBV3-1/TRBV3-2,-,CASSQAASGRGYTDTQYF,TGTGCCAGCAGCCAAGCCGCATCGGGCAGGGGATACACAGATACGCAGTATTTT
TRBJ1-5,-,TRBV29-1,-,CSVTGASDQPQHF,TGCAGCGTGACAGGTGCGTCGGATCAGCCCCAGCATTTT
TRBJ2-7,-,TRBV19,TRBD2,CASSIRLAGRTYEQYF,TGTGCCAGTAGTATAAGACTAGCGGGAAGAACCTACGAGCAGTACTTC
TRBJ1-1,-,TRBV2,-,CASSGRARITEAFF,TGTGCCAGCAGTGGGAGAGCGCGAATCACTGAAGCTTTCTTT
TRBJ1-5,-,TRBV7-9,-,CASSLRVYSNQPQHF,TGTGCCAGCAGCTTAAGAGTGTATAGCAATCAGCCCCAGCATTTT
TRBJ2-3,-,TRBV30,TRBD2,CAWSVQSGRADTQYF,TGTGCCTGGAGTGTACAAAGCGGGAGGGCAGATACGCAGTATTTT
TRBJ1-2,once,TRBV5-6,-,CASSLRRANYGYTF,TGTGCCAGCAGCTTGAGACGGGCTAACTATGGCTACACCTTC
TRBJ2-3,-,TRBV6-2/TRBV6-3,TRBD1,CASSPPGQGVDTQYF,TGTGCCAGCAGTCCACCGGGACAGGGGGTGGATACGCAGTATTTT
TRBJ1-4,few,TRBV7-2,-,CASSLTAVGEKLFF,TGTGCCAGCAGCTTAACCGCAGTGGGCGAAAAACTGTTTTTT
TRBJ1-2,-,TRBV28,-,CASSFSSGFEMPFSGYTF,TGTGCCAGCAGTTTTTCAAGTGGTTTTGAGATGCCTTTTTCCGGCTACACCTTC
TRBJ1-1,-,TRBV9,TRBD1,CASSIGTGGIGTEAFF,TGTGCCAGCAGTATAGGGACAGGGGGCATCGGCACTGAAGCTTTCTTT
TRBJ2-1,-,TRBV11-2,TRBD1,CASSPETGGNEQFF,TGTGCCAGCAGCCCCGAGACAGGGGGGAATGAGCAGTTCTTC